This TCR beta chain was recorded in a study of Siglec-9 on CD8 T cells in melanoma. Study results and caveats: Siglec-9 reportedly marks and regulates an effector memory CD8+ T-cell subset apparently accumulating in melanoma tumors.

Germline CDR1 is SNHLY and CDR2 is FYNNEI. The CDR3 has 17 amino acids. J gave up 5 bases and V 3 bases, and 14 bases lay outside the gene matches. Assay used: immunoSEQ multiplex PCR; TCRdb lists only in-frame clones, some missing. The sample has 25,000 to 30,000 clones, 80% seen once. Note on this clone: Antigen specificity is unknown.

This TCR came from a human donor in good health. The chain recombines TRBV2 with TRBJ1-1, with TRBD1 matching over 8 bases. Source material: Siglec-9- CD8+ T cells sorted from blood. The CDR3, as DNA: TGTGCCAGCAGTGACGACCGGGACAGGAAAGTCAAAACTGAAGCTTTCTTT. Protein: CASSDDRDRKVKTEAFF.